This T cell receptor beta chain was found in a study of blood T cell repertoires in COVID-19. Study background: The United States, Italy and Spain supplied acute and convalescent COVID-19 samples.

In germline, CDR1 is SNHLY, CDR2 FYNNEI. The ends lost 6 bases at V and 2 bases at J; junction bases unmatched: 12. This CDR3 is 17 amino acids long. In the authors' methods: Amplification of reference gene primers was used by the study to estimate nucleated cell counts. Assay: immunoSEQ multiplex PCR; the TCRdb copy retains only in-frame clones and omits some. For V, J and clone size, that table is used; D and trimming come from the DNA. The sample carries about 220,000 clones, just under 85% recorded once. Those who participated ranged in age from about 18 to 89 years and resided in under 25 US areas. Cohorts were based on clinical histories the participants reported.

The rearrangement uses TRBV2 and TRBJ1-4, with 7 bases matching TRBD1. The sequence came from a middle-aged woman with acute COVID-19. The sample was PBMCs or T cells enriched from blood (not recorded which). The DNA of the CDR3 is TGTGCCAGCAGGCTTACAGGGGATCGGGCGACTAATGAAAAACTGTTTTTT. Amino acid sequence: CASRLTGDRATNEKLFF. The full variable domain, completed using reference TRBV2 and TRBJ1-4, is EPEVTQTPSHQVTQMGQEVILRCVPISNHLYFYWYRQILGQKVEFLVSFYNNEISEKSEIFDDQFSVERPDGSNFTLKIRSTKLEDSAMYFCASRLTGDRATNEKLFFGSGTQLSVL.